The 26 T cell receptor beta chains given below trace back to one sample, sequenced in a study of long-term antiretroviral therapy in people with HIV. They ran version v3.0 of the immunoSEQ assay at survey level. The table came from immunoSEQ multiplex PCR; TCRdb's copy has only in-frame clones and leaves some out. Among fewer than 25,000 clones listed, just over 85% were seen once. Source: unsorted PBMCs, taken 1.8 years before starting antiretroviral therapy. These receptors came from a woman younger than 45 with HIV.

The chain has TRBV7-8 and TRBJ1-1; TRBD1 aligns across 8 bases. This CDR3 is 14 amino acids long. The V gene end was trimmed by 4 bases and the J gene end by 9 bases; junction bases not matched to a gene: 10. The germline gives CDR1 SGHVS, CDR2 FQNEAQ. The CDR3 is CASSSRGRLLKAFF. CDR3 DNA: TGTGCCAGCAGCTCCAGGGGGCGGCTGTTGAAAGCTTTCTTT.

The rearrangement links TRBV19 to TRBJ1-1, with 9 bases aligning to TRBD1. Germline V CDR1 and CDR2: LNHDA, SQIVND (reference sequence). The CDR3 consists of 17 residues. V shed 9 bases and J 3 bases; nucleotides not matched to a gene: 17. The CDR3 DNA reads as TGTGCCAGCACGCTCCGGGCTGGGACAGGGACGCACACTGAAGCTTTCTTT. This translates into CASTLRAGTGTHTEAFF.

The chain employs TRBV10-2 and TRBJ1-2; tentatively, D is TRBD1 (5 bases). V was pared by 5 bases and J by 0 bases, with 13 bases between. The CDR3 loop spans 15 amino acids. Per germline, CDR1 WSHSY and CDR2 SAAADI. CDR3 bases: TGCGCCAGCAGTTACGGGACGGCCTCTAACTATGGCTACACCTTC. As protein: CASSYGTASNYGYTF.

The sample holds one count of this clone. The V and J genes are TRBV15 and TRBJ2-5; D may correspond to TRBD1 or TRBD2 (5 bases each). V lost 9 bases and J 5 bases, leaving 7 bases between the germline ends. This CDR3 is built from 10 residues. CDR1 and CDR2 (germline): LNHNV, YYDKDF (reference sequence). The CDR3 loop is CATGTETQYF. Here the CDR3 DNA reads TGTGCCACGGGGACGGAGACCCAGTACTTC. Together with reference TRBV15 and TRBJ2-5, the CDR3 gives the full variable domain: DAMVIQNPRYQVTQFGKPVTLSCSQTLNHNVMYWYQQKSSQAPKLLFHYYDKDFNNEADTPDNFQSRRPNTSFCFLDIRSPGLGDTAMYLCATGTETQYFGPGTRLLVL.

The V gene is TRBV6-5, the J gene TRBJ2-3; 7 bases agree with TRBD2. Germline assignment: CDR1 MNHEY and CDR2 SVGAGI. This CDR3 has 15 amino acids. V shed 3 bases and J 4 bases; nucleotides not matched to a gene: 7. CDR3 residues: CASSYGSGSSDTQYF. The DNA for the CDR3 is TGTGCCAGCAGTTATGGTAGCGGGTCCTCAGATACGCAGTATTTT.

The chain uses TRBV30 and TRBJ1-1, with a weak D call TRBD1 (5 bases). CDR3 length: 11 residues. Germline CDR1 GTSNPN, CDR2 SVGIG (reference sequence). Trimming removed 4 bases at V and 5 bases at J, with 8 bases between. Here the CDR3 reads CAWTQGTEAFF. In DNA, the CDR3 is TGTGCCTGGACTCAGGGAACTGAAGCTTTCTTT.

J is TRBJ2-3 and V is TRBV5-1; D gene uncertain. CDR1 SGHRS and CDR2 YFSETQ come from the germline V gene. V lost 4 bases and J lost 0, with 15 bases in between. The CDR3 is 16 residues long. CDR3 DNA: TGCGCCAGCAGCCCCACCCCGGGCCTTAGCACAGATACGCAGTATTTT. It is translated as CASSPTPGLSTDTQYF.

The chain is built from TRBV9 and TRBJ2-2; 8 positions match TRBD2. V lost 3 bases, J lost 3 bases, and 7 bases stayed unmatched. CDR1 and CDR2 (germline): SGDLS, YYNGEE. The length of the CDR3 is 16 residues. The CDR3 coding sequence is TGTGCCAGCAGCGGCCCGCGGGGGGCTGACACCGGGGAGCTGTTTTTT. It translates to CASSGPRGADTGELFF.

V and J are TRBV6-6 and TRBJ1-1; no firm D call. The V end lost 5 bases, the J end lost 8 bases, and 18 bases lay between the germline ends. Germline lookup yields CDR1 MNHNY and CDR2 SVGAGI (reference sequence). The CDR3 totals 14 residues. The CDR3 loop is CASSPDTIPSEAFF. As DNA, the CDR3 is TGTGCCAGCAGTCCCGACACCATCCCCTCCGAAGCTTTCTTT.

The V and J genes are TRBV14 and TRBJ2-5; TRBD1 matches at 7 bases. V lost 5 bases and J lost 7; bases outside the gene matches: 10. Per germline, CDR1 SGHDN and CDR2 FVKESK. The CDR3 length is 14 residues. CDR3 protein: CASSRSLQGSTQYF. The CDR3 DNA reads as TGTGCCAGCAGCAGGAGTTTACAGGGGTCGACCCAGTACTTC.

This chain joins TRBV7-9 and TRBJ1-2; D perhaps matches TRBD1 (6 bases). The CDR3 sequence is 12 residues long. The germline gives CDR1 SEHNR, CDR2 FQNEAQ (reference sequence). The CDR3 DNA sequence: TGTGTCGGAATGGACAGAAACTATGGCTACACCTTC. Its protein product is CVGMDRNYGYTF.

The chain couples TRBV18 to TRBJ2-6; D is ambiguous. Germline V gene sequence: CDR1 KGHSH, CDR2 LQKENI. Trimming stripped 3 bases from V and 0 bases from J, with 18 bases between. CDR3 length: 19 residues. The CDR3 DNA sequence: TGTGCCAGCTCACCTGCCGCGAACGCCGAACTCTCTGGGGCCAACGTCCTGACTTTC. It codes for CASSPAANAELSGANVLTF. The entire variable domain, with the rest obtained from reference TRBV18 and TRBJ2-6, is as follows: NAGVMQNPRHLVRRRGQEARLRCSPMKGHSHVYWYRQLPEEGLKFMVYLQKENIIDESGMPKERFSAEFPKEGPSILRIQQVVRGDSAAYFCASSPAANAELSGANVLTFGAGSRLTVL.

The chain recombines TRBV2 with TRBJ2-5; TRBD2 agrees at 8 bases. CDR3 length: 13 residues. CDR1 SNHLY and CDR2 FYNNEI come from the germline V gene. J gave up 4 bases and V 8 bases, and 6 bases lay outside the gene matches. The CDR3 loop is CASGSGTRETQYF. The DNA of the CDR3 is TGTGCCAGCGGATCCGGGACTAGAGAGACCCAGTACTTC.

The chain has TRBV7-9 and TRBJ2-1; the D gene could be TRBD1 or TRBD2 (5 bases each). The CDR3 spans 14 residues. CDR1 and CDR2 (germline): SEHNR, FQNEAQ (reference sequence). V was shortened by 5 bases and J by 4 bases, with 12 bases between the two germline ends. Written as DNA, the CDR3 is TGTGCCAGCAGCCTGGGGACGCGATACAATGAGCAGTTCTTC. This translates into CASSLGTRYNEQFF.

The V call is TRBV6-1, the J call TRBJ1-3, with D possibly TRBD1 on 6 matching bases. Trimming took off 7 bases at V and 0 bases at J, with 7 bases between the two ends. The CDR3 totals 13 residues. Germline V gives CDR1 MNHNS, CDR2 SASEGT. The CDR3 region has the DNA TGTGCCAGCAACAGGGACTCTGGAAACACCATATATTTT. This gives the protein CASNRDSGNTIYF.

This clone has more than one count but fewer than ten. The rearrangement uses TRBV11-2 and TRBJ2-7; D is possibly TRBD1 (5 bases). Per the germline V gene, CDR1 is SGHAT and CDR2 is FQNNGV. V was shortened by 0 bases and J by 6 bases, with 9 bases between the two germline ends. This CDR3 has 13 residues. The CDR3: CASSLDRQGEQYF. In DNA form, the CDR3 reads TGTGCCAGCAGCTTAGATAGGCAGGGCGAGCAGTACTTC.

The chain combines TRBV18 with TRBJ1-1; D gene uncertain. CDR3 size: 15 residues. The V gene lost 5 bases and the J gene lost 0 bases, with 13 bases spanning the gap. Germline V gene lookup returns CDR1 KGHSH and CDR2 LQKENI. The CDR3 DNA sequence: TGTGCCAGCTCAAAACTACAGAAAATGAACACTGAAGCTTTCTTT. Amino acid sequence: CASSKLQKMNTEAFF.

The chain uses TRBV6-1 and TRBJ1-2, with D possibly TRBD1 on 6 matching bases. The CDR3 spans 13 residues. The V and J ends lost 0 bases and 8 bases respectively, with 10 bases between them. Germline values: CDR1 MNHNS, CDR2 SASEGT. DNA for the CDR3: TGTGCCAGCAGTGAAGCCCAGGGGCGAGGCTACACCTTC. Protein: CASSEAQGRGYTF.

The CDR3 sequence is CAWKAPQMNWGLIPSSPLHF. As DNA, the CDR3 is TGTGCCTGGAAGGCTCCCCAGATGAATTGGGGTCTGATACCGTCCTCACCCCTCCACTTT. This chain joins TRBV30 and TRBJ1-6; the D is unclear. Germline V gene lookup returns CDR1 GTSNPN and CDR2 SVGIG (reference sequence). V was shortened by 4 bases and J by 10 bases, with 35 bases between the two germline ends. The CDR3 extends over 20 amino acids.

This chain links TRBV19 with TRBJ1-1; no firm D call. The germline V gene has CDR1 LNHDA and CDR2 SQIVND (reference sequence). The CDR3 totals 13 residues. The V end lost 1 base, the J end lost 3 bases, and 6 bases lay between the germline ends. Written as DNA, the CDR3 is TGTGCCAGTAGTATAGCAAGGGACACTGAAGCTTTCTTT. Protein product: CASSIARDTEAFF.

The CDR3 region has the DNA TGTGCCAGCAGGGGACTAGCGGGCACAGATACGCAGTATTTT. Translating it yields CASRGLAGTDTQYF. The chain is built from TRBV6-6 and TRBJ2-3; TRBD2 agrees at 11 bases. Unmatched junction bases numbered 0, after V lost 6 bases and J lost 1 base. CDR1 and CDR2 from the germline V gene are MNHNY and SVGAGI (reference sequence). The CDR3 spans 14 residues.

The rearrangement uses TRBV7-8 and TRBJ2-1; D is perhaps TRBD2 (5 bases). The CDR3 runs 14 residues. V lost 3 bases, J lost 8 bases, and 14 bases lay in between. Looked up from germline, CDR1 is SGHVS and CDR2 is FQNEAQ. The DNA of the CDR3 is TGTGCCAGCAGCTTTGGGAGCAGTCGGGATGAGCAGTTCTTC. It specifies CASSFGSSRDEQFF.

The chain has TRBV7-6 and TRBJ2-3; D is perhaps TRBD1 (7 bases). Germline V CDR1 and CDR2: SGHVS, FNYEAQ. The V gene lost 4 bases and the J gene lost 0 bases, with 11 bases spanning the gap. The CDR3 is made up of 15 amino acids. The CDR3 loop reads CASSSGGKSTDTQYF. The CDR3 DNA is TGTGCCAGCAGCTCAGGGGGGAAGAGCACAGATACGCAGTATTTT.

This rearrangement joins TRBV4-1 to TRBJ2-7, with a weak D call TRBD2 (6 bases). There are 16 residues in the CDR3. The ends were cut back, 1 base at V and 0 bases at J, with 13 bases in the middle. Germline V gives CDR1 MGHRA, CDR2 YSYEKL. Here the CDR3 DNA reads TGCGCCAGCAGCCAAGGGTCGTGGGGACTCTCCTACGAGCAGTACTTC. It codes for CASSQGSWGLSYEQYF.

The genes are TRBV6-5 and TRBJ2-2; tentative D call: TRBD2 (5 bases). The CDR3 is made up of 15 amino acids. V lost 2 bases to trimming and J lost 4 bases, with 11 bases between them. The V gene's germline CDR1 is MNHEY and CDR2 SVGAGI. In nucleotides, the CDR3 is TGTGCCAGCAGTTACCTGACTACGGGCACCGGGGAGCTGTTTTTT. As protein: CASSYLTTGTGELFF.

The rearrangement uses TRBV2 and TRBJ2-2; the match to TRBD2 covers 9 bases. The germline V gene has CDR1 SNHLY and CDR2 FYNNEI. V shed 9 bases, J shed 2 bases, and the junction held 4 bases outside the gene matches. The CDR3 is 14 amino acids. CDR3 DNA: TGTGCCAGTGAGCGGGGGGAAAACACCGGGGAGCTGTTTTTT. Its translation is CASERGENTGELFF.